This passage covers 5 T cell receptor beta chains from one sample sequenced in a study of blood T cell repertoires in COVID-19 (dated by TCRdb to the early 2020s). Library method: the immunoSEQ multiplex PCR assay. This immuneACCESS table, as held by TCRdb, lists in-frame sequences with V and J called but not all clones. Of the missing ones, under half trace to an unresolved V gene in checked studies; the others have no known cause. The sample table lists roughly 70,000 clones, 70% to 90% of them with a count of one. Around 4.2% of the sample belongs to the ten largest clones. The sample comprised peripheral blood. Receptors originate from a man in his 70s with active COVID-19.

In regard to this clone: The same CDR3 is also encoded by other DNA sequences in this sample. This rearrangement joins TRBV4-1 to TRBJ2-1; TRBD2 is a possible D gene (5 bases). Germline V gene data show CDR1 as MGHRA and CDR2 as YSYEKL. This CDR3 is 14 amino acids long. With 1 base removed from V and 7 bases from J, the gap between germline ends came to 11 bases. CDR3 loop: CASSQGAGRNEQFF. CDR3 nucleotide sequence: TGCGCCAGCAGCCAAGGGGCGGGTAGGAATGAGCAGTTCTTC.

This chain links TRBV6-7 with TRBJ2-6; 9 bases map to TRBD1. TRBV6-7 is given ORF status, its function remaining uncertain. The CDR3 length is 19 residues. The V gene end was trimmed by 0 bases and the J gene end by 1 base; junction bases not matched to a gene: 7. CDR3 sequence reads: CASSYSRDREGSGANVLTF. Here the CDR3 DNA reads TGTGCCAGCAGTTACTCGAGGGACAGGGAAGGGTCTGGGGCCAACGTCCTGACTTTC.

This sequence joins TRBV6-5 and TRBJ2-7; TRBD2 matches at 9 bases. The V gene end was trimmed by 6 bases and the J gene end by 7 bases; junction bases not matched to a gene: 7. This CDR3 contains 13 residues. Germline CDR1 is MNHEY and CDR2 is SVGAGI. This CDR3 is CASSASGMEEQYF. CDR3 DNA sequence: TGTGCCAGCAGCGCTAGCGGGATGGAGGAGCAGTACTTC.

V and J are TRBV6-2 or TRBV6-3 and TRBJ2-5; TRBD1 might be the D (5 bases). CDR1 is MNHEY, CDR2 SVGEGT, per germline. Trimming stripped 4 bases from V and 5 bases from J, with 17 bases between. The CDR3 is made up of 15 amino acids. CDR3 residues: CASSSGRAFGETQYF. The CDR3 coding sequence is TGTGCCAGCAGTTCTGGCAGGGCGTTTGGGGAGACCCAGTACTTC.

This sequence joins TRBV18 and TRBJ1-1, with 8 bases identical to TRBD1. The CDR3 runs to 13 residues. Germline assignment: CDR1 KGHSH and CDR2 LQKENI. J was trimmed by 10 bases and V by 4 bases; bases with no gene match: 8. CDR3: CASSLKTGGGAFF. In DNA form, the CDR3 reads TGTGCCAGCTCACTCAAAACAGGGGGGGGAGCTTTCTTT.